One and the same sample provided the 11 T cell receptor beta chains below, sequenced in a study of blood T cell repertoires in COVID-19 (TCRdb year 2020). To prepare the library, the immunoSEQ multiplex PCR assay was applied. TCRdb took over this immuneACCESS table, retaining in-frame rearrangements with V and J assigned. Such tables are incomplete; in checked studies, under half of the missing clones stem from an unresolved V gene, and the remainder is unexplained. Within this sample are 90,000 to 150,000 clones, with around 86% of them counted one time only. In total, the top ten clones hold roughly 11% of the sample. The sequencing sample was made of peripheral blood. The origin of the receptors is a man older than 75 with acute or convalescent COVID-19.

In its sample, this clone was seen once. The V gene is TRBV5-4, the J gene TRBJ1-5; no reliable D call. V lost 4 bases, J lost 1 base, and 12 bases lay in between. The germline V gene encodes CDR1 SGHNT and CDR2 YYREEE (reference sequence). The CDR3 extends over 15 amino acids. The CDR3 reads CASSPGRESNQPQHF. The CDR3 DNA sequence: TGTGCCAGCAGCCCCGGACGGGAAAGCAATCAGCCCCAGCATTTT.

The rearrangement links TRBV10-1 to TRBJ1-1, with D possibly matching TRBD1 (6 bases). V was shortened by 2 bases and J by 0 bases, with 10 bases between the two germline ends. CDR1 and CDR2 (germline): WNHNN, SYGVQD (reference sequence). This CDR3 contains 15 residues. The CDR3 reads CASSEPRTVNTEAFF. The CDR3 nucleotides are TGCGCCAGCAGTGAGCCCCGGACAGTGAACACTGAAGCTTTCTTT.

The CDR3 here is CASGRAGYGYTF. CDR3 DNA sequence: TGTGCCAGCGGTAGAGCGGGCTATGGCTACACCTTC. The chain employs TRBV3-1 (or the pseudogene TRBV3-2) and TRBJ1-2; no clear D gene. Trimming took off 8 bases at V and 4 bases at J, with 11 bases between the two ends. The CDR3 totals 12 residues. Germline lookup yields CDR1 LGHDT and CDR2 YNNKEL (reference sequence).

V and J are TRBV7-9 and TRBJ1-1; no reliable D call. Germline V gives CDR1 SEHNR, CDR2 FQNEAQ (reference sequence). V lost 0 bases and J lost 10, with 12 bases in between. The CDR3 runs to 13 residues. The CDR3 DNA sequence: TGTGCCAGCAGCTTAGCTTCCCCCGAGGGAGCTTTCTTT. Protein: CASSLASPEGAFF.

This clone was detected a few times. The chain recombines TRBV5-6 with TRBJ1-2; 9 bases fit TRBD1. The germline V gene has CDR1 SGHDT and CDR2 YYEEEE. The CDR3 runs 15 residues. The ends lost 2 bases at V and 8 bases at J; junction bases unmatched: 10. CDR3 nucleotide sequence: TGTGCCAGCAGCTTCCCGGGACAGGGCCTTGCGGGCTACACCTTC. It yields the protein CASSFPGQGLAGYTF.

J is TRBJ2-3 and V is TRBV7-2; the D gene is possibly TRBD2 (5 bases). V was shortened by 5 bases and J by 1 base, with 13 bases between the two germline ends. Germline loops: CDR1 SGHTA, CDR2 FQGNSA. The CDR3 is made up of 15 amino acids. The DNA of the CDR3 is TGTGCCAGCAGCCCCACTAGTGTCGGCACAGATACGCAGTATTTT. Its translation is CASSPTSVGTDTQYF.

V usage is TRBV5-6 and J usage is TRBJ1-2, with TRBD1 matching 11 bases. The germline V gene has CDR1 SGHDT and CDR2 YYEEEE. Trimming at V came to 4 bases and at J to 4 bases, leaving 6 bases not matched to a gene. The CDR3 sequence is 15 residues long. CDR3 in amino acids: CASSPGTGGSYGYTF. DNA of the CDR3: TGTGCCAGCAGCCCCGGGACAGGGGGTTCCTATGGCTACACCTTC.

The rearrangement joins TRBV6-5 to TRBJ1-6, with a weak D call TRBD1 (5 bases). The CDR3 loop spans 14 amino acids. CDR1 MNHEY and CDR2 SVGAGI come from the germline V gene. V gave up 6 bases and J gave up 7 bases, with 13 bases separating them. Here the CDR3 reads CASRPGGGNSPLHF. In nucleotides, the CDR3 is TGTGCCAGCAGGCCGGGGGGAGGGAATTCACCCCTCCACTTT.

The chain has TRBV9 and TRBJ2-1; D possibly corresponds to TRBD2 (6 bases). The CDR3 is made up of 15 amino acids. Germline loops: CDR1 SGDLS, CDR2 YYNGEE. Deletions cut 0 bases from V and 2 bases from J, with 9 bases between. The CDR3 here is CASSVGRETYNEQFF. The CDR3 DNA follows: TGTGCCAGCAGCGTAGGGAGGGAAACCTACAATGAGCAGTTCTTC.

The rearrangement joins TRBV12-3 or TRBV12-4 to TRBJ2-2; possible D gene TRBD1, 6 bases. V gave up 3 bases and J gave up 7 bases, with 9 bases separating them. CDR3 length equals 13 residues. CDR3 nucleotides: TGTGCCAGCAGTTTGGACAGAATCGGGGAGCTGTTTTTT. Its protein is CASSLDRIGELFF.

The V call is TRBV3-1 (or the pseudogene TRBV3-2), the J call TRBJ1-1; D remains ambiguous. Trimming shortened V by 3 bases and J by 4 bases, and 9 bases separated the two germline ends. The V gene's germline CDR1 is LGHDT and CDR2 YNNKEL (reference sequence). The CDR3 covers 13 residues. The CDR3: CASSQDFFTEAFF. The CDR3 DNA sequence: TGTGCCAGCAGCCAGGACTTTTTCACTGAAGCTTTCTTT.